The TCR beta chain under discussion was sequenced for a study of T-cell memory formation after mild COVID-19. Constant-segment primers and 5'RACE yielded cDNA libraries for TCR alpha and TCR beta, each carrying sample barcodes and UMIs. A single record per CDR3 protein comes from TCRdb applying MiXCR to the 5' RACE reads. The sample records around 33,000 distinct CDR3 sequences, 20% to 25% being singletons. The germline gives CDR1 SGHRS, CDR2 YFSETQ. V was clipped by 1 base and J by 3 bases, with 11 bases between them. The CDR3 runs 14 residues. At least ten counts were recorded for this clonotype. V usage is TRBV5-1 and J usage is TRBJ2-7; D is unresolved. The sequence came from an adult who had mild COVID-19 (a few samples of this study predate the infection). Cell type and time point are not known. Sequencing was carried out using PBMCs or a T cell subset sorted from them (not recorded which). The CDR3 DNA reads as TGCGCCAGCAGCTTGAGGACCCGGAGCTACGAGCAGTACTTC. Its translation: CASSLRTRSYEQYF.